The rows below give T cell receptor beta chains drawn from one sample of a study of cytomegalovirus exposure and HLA in healthy donors. Method: immunoSEQ multiplex PCR; TCRdb's copy keeps in-frame clones and lacks some. The repertoire includes 100,000 to 150,000 clones, 75% to 90% of them detected once, and around 1.1% sits in the top ten. Sequenced material: PBMCs. The origin of the receptors is a woman under 30 in good health and CMV-seronegative. CDR3s include the opening cysteine and the closing phenylalanine or tryptophan. The D gene is left open where the match is weak. Clone size, where shown, is once, few, many, or a class for clones that have expanded.

v_call,cdr3_length,d_call,clone_size,j_call,cdr3_nt,cdr3_aa
TRBV11-2,14,.,.,TRBJ2-2,TGTGCCGAGTCAGGGCGGGGGAACACCGGGGAGCTGTTTTTT,CAESGRGNTGELFF
TRBV7-2,13,.,once,TRBJ1-5,TGTGCCAGCAGCTTAGCCGGTTATCAGCCCCAGCATTTT,CASSLAGYQPQHF
TRBV5-4,17,TRBD2,.,TRBJ2-1,TGTGCCAGCAGCTTGTTTTACGGGACTAATCTTGTCCCTGAGCAGTTCTTC,CASSLFYGTNLVPEQFF
TRBV5-1,13,.,.,TRBJ2-7,TGCGCCAGCAGAGAGGACTACAAATACGAGCAGTACTTC,CASREDYKYEQYF
TRBV28,18,TRBD1,.,TRBJ2-7,TGTGCCAGCAGTTTACCTTTGAGTATCACCCCAGGGGGCTACGAGCAGTACTTC,CASSLPLSITPGGYEQYF
TRBV6-1,16,TRBD1,.,TRBJ2-3,TGTGCCAGCAGTGAAGCGCTGGCGGACAGGGGAAATACGCAGTATTTT,CASSEALADRGNTQYF
TRBV18,14,.,.,TRBJ2-7,TGTGCCAGCTCACCACGACCAGGAATCTACGAGCAGTACTTC,CASSPRPGIYEQYF
TRBV5-8,15,TRBD2,.,TRBJ2-5,TGTGCCAGCAGCTTGGCGACTAGCGGGGAAGAGACCCAGTACTTC,CASSLATSGEETQYF
TRBV7-8,14,TRBD2,.,TRBJ2-7,TGTGCCAGCAGCTACGGGACTAGCAGTTACGAGCAGTACTTC,CASSYGTSSYEQYF
TRBV4-1,14,.,few,TRBJ1-2,TGCGCCAGCAGCCAAGAACGCACAGTCTCTGGCTACACCTTC,CASSQERTVSGYTF
TRBV6-1,16,.,.,TRBJ1-2,TGTGCCAGCAGTGAAGTAATCGGGGGGGGTAACTATGGCTACACCTTC,CASSEVIGGGNYGYTF
TRBV11-2,13,.,.,TRBJ1-2,TGTGCCAGCAGCTCCGGGAACTTATATGGCTACACCTTC,CASSSGNLYGYTF
TRBV18,12,.,.,TRBJ1-4,TGTGCCAGCTCACCGGAAGGGGCAGTGCTGTTTTTT,CASSPEGAVLFF
TRBV28,15,TRBD1,.,TRBJ2-7,TGTGCCAGCAGTAGCCGGGACAGGGAGTTCAACGAGCAGTACTTC,CASSSRDREFNEQYF
TRBV11-3,15,.,.,TRBJ2-7,TGTGCCAGCAGCCAGGGGACGGCGATCTCCTACGAGCAGTACTTC,CASSQGTAISYEQYF
TRBV28,17,TRBD1,.,TRBJ1-4,TGTGCCAGCAGTCCTGCGGACAGGGGGCGAACTAATGAAAAACTGTTTTTT,CASSPADRGRTNEKLFF
TRBV18,12,.,once,TRBJ2-7,TGTGCCAGCTCCCCCGCGGGCTACGAGCAGTACTTC,CASSPAGYEQYF
TRBV2,15,TRBD1,.,TRBJ1-5,TGTGCCAGCAGTGAAGAGACAGGGTATAATCAGCCCCAGCATTTT,CASSEETGYNQPQHF
TRBV19,14,.,.,TRBJ2-3,TGTGCCAGTAGTATAGGGGGGGGCACAGATACGCAGTATTTT,CASSIGGGTDTQYF
TRBV30,16,TRBD2,few,TRBJ2-7,TGTGCCTGGCAGCCTATACAGACTAGCAGCTCCTACGAGCAGTACTTC,CAWQPIQTSSSYEQYF
TRBV18,12,.,.,TRBJ1-2,TGTGCCAGCTCACTATCCAACTATGGCTACACCTTC,CASSLSNYGYTF
TRBV6-5,15,.,.,TRBJ2-6,TGTGCTTCAACAGGGATCGCAAGGGGGGCCAACGTCCTGACTTTC,CASTGIARGANVLTF
TRBV7-2,17,.,.,TRBJ1-1,TGTGCCAGCAGCCCACCCCTACGCTTGGGCCCGAACACTGAAGCTTTCTTT,CASSPPLRLGPNTEAFF
TRBV6-5,14,TRBD1,few,TRBJ2-1,TGTGCCAGCAGCAACAGGGGAACCTACAATGAGCAGTTCTTC,CASSNRGTYNEQFF
TRBV5-1,14,TRBD1,.,TRBJ1-4,TGCGCCAGCAGCTTTGCAGGGGGTGACGAAAAACTGTTTTTT,CASSFAGGDEKLFF
TRBV6-1,13,.,.,TRBJ2-1,TGTGCCAGCAGTTTCCGGGACTGGAATGAGCAGTTCTTC,CASSFRDWNEQFF
TRBV7-9,14,TRBD1,.,TRBJ1-1,TGTGCCAGCAGCTTGAGGACAGGGGACACTGAAGCTTTCTTT,CASSLRTGDTEAFF
TRBV4-3,20,TRBD1,.,TRBJ1-4,TGCGCCAGCAGCCAAGAGACAGACAGGGGCCCCGAGGTCTTAGGTGAAAAACTGTTTTTT,CASSQETDRGPEVLGEKLFF
TRBV6-5,13,TRBD1,.,TRBJ1-1,TGTGCCAGCAGGCGACAGGGAAACACTGAAGCTTTCTTT,CASRRQGNTEAFF
TRBV6-5,15,.,.,TRBJ2-1,TGTGCCAGCAGTTACTCCCAGGGGTCCATCAATGAGCAGTTCTTC,CASSYSQGSINEQFF
TRBV28,14,TRBD1,.,TRBJ1-2,TGTGCCAGCAGTCGACAGGGGTCCAACTATGGCTACACCTTC,CASSRQGSNYGYTF
TRBV6-5,15,TRBD2,.,TRBJ2-1,TGTGCCAGCAGTCCGGGGACTAGCGGGAGGAATGAGCAGTTCTTC,CASSPGTSGRNEQFF
TRBV10-3,13,.,.,TRBJ1-5,TGTGCCATCGGTTCAGGTCTGGGCCAGCCCCAGCATTTT,CAIGSGLGQPQHF
TRBV30,13,.,.,TRBJ1-1,TGTGCCTGGAGTGTACAGAAGCACACTGAAGCTTTCTTT,CAWSVQKHTEAFF
TRBV27,14,TRBD2,.,TRBJ2-1,TGTGCCAGCAGTCCCTACGGGGGGGCCTATGAGCAGTTCTTC,CASSPYGGAYEQFF
TRBV7-7,13,.,once,TRBJ2-5,TGTGCCAGCAGCTTAGGAGCGGAAGAGACCCAGTACTTC,CASSLGAEETQYF
TRBV2,14,TRBD1,.,TRBJ1-1,TGTGCCAGCAGAGAAGGGGGCTGGGGCACTGAAGCTTTCTTT,CASREGGWGTEAFF
TRBV10-3,14,TRBD2,.,TRBJ2-2,TGTGCCATCAGTGACTGGCGGGGGACCGGGGAGCTGTTTTTT,CAISDWRGTGELFF
TRBV2,13,TRBD2,.,TRBJ2-1,TGTGCCAGCAAGGGCGGGGGGGCCAATGAGCAGTTCTTC,CASKGGGANEQFF
TRBV6-5,15,.,.,TRBJ2-4,TGTGCCAGCAGAGCAGGGGGGAATTCTAAAGGCATTCAGTACTTC,CASRAGGNSKGIQYF
TRBV10-1,12,.,.,TRBJ2-7,TGCGCCAGCAGCTCGACACGGCTCGAGCAGTACTTC,CASSSTRLEQYF
TRBV7-8,15,.,once,TRBJ2-2,TGTGCCAGCAGCTTAGGATATCCTCCGGCCGGGGAGCTGTTTTTT,CASSLGYPPAGELFF
TRBV7-9,15,.,.,TRBJ1-1,TGTGCCAGCAGCAGGGGGGAGGGGCTTTCCACTGAAGCTTTCTTT,CASSRGEGLSTEAFF
TRBV7-9,13,.,.,TRBJ1-2,TGTGCCAGCAGCTTAGGAGCAAACTATGGCTACACCTTC,CASSLGANYGYTF
TRBV28,16,TRBD1,.,TRBJ2-6,TGTGCCAGCGGAGGACAGGGGGCAGGTGGGGCCAACGTCCTGACTTTC,CASGGQGAGGANVLTF